The clone carrying this T cell receptor (beta chain) was seen a handful of times. What it binds is not known. The data derive from a study of Graves' ophthalmopathy and Graves' hyperthyroidism. Study in general: The blood sample was drawn at first diagnosis and before any treatment.

Amplified TCR beta CDR3 regions were obtained using RNA transcripts as template. Second-round multiplex PCR came after first-round RT-PCR with HTBI primers. TCRdb called the multiplex PCR reads again in MiXCR, with one record for every CDR3 protein. The table includes 680,000 or so distinct CDR3 sequences, 22% detected once. Study outcomes and limitations: Detection in blood was also observed for most expanded thyroid clonotypes above 0.001 frequency. The study's model predicted ophthalmopathy progression at 70% to 71% sensitivity and approximately 78% specificity.

The specimen was peripheral blood. This clonotype was sampled from a woman between 18 and 29 years old with stable Graves' hyperthyroidism. Some clones in this sample may be carry-over from other donors' samples.

The CDR3 here is CASLSHAGTQYF. The CDR3 DNA follows: TGTGCCAGCTTGTCCCACGCGGGGACCCAGTACTTC. The J gene is TRBJ2-5, the V gene TRBV11-2, with a tentative D call TRBD2 (5 bases). There are 12 residues in the CDR3. The V gene lost 8 bases and the J gene lost 7 bases, with 14 bases spanning the gap. Germline V lookup: CDR1 SGHAT, CDR2 FQNNGV.